This T cell receptor (beta chain) is drawn from a study of CD8+ T cells in alopecia areata. Broader study findings: Clonality was higher in lesional than normal scalp, especially in alopecia totalis/universalis.

With respect to this clone: Antigen unknown.

After isolation, RNA underwent reverse transcription to generate cDNA as the sequencing template. This table comes from immunoSEQ multiplex PCR, and its TCRdb copy is limited to in-frame clones, with some not included. The table shows 150,000 to 200,000 clones, with 55% to 65% occurring only once. From germline, CDR1 is SGDLS and CDR2 YYNGEE. J gave up 3 bases and V 4 bases, and 6 bases lay outside the gene matches. The CDR3 spans 15 residues. The sequenced sample consisted of CD4+ T cells sorted from blood. The receptor was derived from a human donor in good health. The chain is built from TRBV9 and TRBJ2-3; TRBD2 matches 9 bases. In nucleotides, the CDR3 is TGTGCCAGCAGCCCCGGGACTAGCAGGACAGATACGCAGTATTTT. Translating it yields CASSPGTSRTDTQYF. Full variable domain (missing parts from reference TRBV9 and TRBJ2-3): DSGVTQTPKHLITATGQRVTLRCSPRSGDLSVYWYQQSLDQGLQFLIQYYNGEERAKGNILERFSAQQFPDLHSELNLSSLELGDSALYFCASSPGTSRTDTQYFGPGTRLTVL.